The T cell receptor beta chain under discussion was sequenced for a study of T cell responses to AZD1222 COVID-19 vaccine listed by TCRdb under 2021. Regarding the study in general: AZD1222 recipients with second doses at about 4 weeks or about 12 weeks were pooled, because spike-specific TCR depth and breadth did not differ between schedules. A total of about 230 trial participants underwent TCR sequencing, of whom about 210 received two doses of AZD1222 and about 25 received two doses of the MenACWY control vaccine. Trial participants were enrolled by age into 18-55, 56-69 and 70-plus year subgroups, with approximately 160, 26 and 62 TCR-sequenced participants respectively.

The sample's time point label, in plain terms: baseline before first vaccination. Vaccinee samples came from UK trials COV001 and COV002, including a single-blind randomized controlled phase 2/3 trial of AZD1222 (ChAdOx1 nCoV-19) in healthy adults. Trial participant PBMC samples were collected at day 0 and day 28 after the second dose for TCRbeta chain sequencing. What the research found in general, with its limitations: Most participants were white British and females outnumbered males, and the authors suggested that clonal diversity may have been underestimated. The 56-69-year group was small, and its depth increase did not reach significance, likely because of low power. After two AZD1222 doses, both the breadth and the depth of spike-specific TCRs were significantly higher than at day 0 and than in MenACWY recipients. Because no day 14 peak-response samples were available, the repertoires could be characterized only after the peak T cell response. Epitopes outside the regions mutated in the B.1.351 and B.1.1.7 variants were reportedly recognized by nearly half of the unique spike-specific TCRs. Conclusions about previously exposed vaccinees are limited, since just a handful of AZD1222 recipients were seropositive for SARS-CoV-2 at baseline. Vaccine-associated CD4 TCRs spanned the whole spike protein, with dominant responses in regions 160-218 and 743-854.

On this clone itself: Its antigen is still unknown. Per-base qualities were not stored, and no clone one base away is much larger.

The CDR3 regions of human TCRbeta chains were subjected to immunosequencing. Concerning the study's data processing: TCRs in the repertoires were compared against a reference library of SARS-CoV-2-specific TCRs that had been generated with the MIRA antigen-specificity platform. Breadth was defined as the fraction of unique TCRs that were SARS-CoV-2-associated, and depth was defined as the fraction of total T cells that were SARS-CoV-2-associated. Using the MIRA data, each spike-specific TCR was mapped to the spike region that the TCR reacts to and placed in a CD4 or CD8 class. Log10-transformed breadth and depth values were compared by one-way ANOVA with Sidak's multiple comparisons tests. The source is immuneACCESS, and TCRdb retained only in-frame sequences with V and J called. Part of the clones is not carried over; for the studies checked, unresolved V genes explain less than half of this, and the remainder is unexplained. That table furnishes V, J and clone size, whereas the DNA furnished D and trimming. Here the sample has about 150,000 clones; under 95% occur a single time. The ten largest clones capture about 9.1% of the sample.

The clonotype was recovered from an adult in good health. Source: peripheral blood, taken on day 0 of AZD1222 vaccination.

The CDR3 here reads CASSSGQPTEAFF. The DNA sequence is TGTGCCAGCAGCTCCGGACAACCCACTGAAGCTTTCTTT. The rearranged chain carries TRBV6-6 and TRBJ1-1; TRBD1 is possibly the D segment (5 matching bases). CDR1 MNHNY and CDR2 SVGAGI are derived from the germline V gene (reference sequence). Trimming at the junction amounts to 6 bases on V and 4 bases on J, and the germline ends lie 12 bases apart. Spanning cysteine to phenylalanine, the CDR3 consists of 13 amino acids. Solely the CDR3 DNA is kept, with 39 bases framed from the first base.